The rows below give T cell receptor beta chains drawn from one sample of a study of blood T cell repertoires in COVID-19. Sequencing was performed with immunoSEQ multiplex PCR; in TCRdb, only in-frame clones are kept and a portion is missing. Here the sample spans some 190,000 clones, 84% being singletons. Input material: peripheral blood. The receptors originated from a woman between 65 and 79 years old with active or convalescent COVID-19. Each CDR3 is given with its conserved first and last residue. A D gene is named only where the DNA matches it firmly. Expanded clones are given a class, and other clones once, few, many or no size at all.

v_call: TRBV27; clone_size: NA; j_call: TRBJ1-6; d_call: NA; cdr3_aa: CASSFRGPYNSPLHF; cdr3_nt: TGTGCCAGCAGTTTTAGGGGCCCCTATAATTCACCCCTCCACTTT
v_call: TRBV28; clone_size: NA; j_call: TRBJ2-7; d_call: NA; cdr3_aa: CVSGGRVYEQYF; cdr3_nt: TGTGTATCCGGTGGCAGGGTATACGAGCAGTACTTC
v_call: TRBV18; clone_size: NA; j_call: TRBJ2-5; d_call: NA; cdr3_aa: CASSPTGFQETQYF; cdr3_nt: TGTGCCAGCTCACCCACAGGGTTTCAAGAGACCCAGTACTTC
v_call: TRBV28; clone_size: NA; j_call: TRBJ1-5; d_call: TRBD1; cdr3_aa: CASRPGTGDSNQPQHF; cdr3_nt: TGTGCCAGCAGGCCCGGGACAGGGGATAGCAATCAGCCCCAGCATTTT
v_call: TRBV12-3/TRBV12-4; clone_size: NA; j_call: TRBJ1-4; d_call: TRBD1; cdr3_aa: CASSQQGLGKLFF; cdr3_nt: TGTGCCAGCAGTCAACAGGGGCTTGGAAAACTGTTTTTT
v_call: TRBV3-1/TRBV3-2; clone_size: once; j_call: TRBJ2-4; d_call: NA; cdr3_aa: CASSLLDYKNIQYF; cdr3_nt: TGTGCCAGCAGCCTACTAGATTACAAAAACATTCAGTACTTC
v_call: TRBV28; clone_size: NA; j_call: TRBJ1-4; d_call: TRBD1; cdr3_aa: CASHLQGNEKLFF; cdr3_nt: TGTGCCAGCCACTTACAGGGGAATGAAAAACTGTTTTTT
v_call: TRBV7-9; clone_size: NA; j_call: TRBJ1-2; d_call: NA; cdr3_aa: CASSLDGLYGYTF; cdr3_nt: TGTGCCAGCAGCTTAGACGGACTATATGGCTACACCTTC
v_call: TRBV7-2; clone_size: NA; j_call: TRBJ1-1; d_call: NA; cdr3_aa: CASTGPSAFF; cdr3_nt: TGTGCCAGCACAGGGCCCTCGGCTTTCTTT
v_call: TRBV11-2; clone_size: NA; j_call: TRBJ2-3; d_call: NA; cdr3_aa: CASSLGLVVTDTQYF; cdr3_nt: TGTGCCAGCAGCTTAGGACTAGTAGTTACAGATACGCAGTATTTT
v_call: TRBV4-2; clone_size: NA; j_call: TRBJ1-2; d_call: NA; cdr3_aa: CASSPELGHGYTF; cdr3_nt: TGTGCCAGCAGCCCGGAGCTGGGGCATGGCTACACCTTC
v_call: TRBV7-9; clone_size: few; j_call: TRBJ2-1; d_call: TRBD2; cdr3_aa: CASSLAWTSGRARNEQFF; cdr3_nt: TGTGCCAGCAGCTTAGCTTGGACTAGCGGGAGGGCCCGTAATGAGCAGTTCTTC
v_call: TRBV10-3; clone_size: NA; j_call: TRBJ1-4; d_call: NA; cdr3_aa: CARPNEATNEKLFF; cdr3_nt: TGTGCCAGGCCAAACGAGGCAACTAATGAAAAACTGTTTTTT
v_call: TRBV10-1; clone_size: NA; j_call: TRBJ2-2; d_call: TRBD2; cdr3_aa: CASSGASGRAFTGELFF; cdr3_nt: TGCGCCAGCAGTGGGGCTAGCGGGAGGGCCTTCACCGGGGAGCTGTTTTTT
v_call: TRBV9; clone_size: few; j_call: TRBJ1-6; d_call: NA; cdr3_aa: CASSSYREGSPLHF; cdr3_nt: TGTGCCAGCAGCTCGTACAGGGAAGGATCACCCCTCCACTTT
v_call: TRBV2; clone_size: NA; j_call: TRBJ2-5; d_call: TRBD2; cdr3_aa: CASRLAGRAAQYF; cdr3_nt: TGTGCCAGCAGATTAGCGGGACGGGCGGCCCAGTACTTC
v_call: TRBV7-9; clone_size: NA; j_call: TRBJ1-5; d_call: NA; cdr3_aa: CASSLTGNQPQHF; cdr3_nt: TGTGCCAGCAGCCTAACAGGGAATCAGCCCCAGCATTTT
v_call: TRBV14; clone_size: NA; j_call: TRBJ2-5; d_call: NA; cdr3_aa: CASSQDEGTKNQETQYF; cdr3_nt: TGTGCCAGCAGCCAAGATGAAGGGACAAAGAATCAAGAGACCCAGTACTTC
v_call: TRBV7-8; clone_size: NA; j_call: TRBJ2-7; d_call: NA; cdr3_aa: CASSLMGTSSYEQYF; cdr3_nt: TGTGCCAGCAGCTTAATGGGAACTAGCTCCTACGAGCAGTACTTC
v_call: TRBV10-3; clone_size: NA; j_call: TRBJ2-3; d_call: TRBD2; cdr3_aa: CAIRQSGGTDTQYF; cdr3_nt: TGTGCCATCAGGCAAAGCGGGGGCACAGATACGCAGTATTTT
v_call: TRBV3-1/TRBV3-2; clone_size: many; j_call: TRBJ1-1; d_call: TRBD1; cdr3_aa: CASSNYPGQGAVEAFF; cdr3_nt: TGTGCCAGCAGCAACTATCCGGGACAGGGGGCCGTTGAAGCTTTCTTT
v_call: TRBV5-1; clone_size: once; j_call: TRBJ2-1; d_call: TRBD2; cdr3_aa: CASSTGLAGNEQFF; cdr3_nt: TGCGCCAGCAGCACAGGACTAGCAGGCAATGAGCAGTTCTTC
v_call: TRBV5-1; clone_size: NA; j_call: TRBJ2-1; d_call: TRBD2; cdr3_aa: CASSPKWVAGGGNEQFF; cdr3_nt: TGCGCCAGCAGCCCAAAATGGGTAGCGGGAGGGGGCAATGAGCAGTTCTTC
v_call: TRBV7-9; clone_size: NA; j_call: TRBJ1-1; d_call: NA; cdr3_aa: CASSLAGGKAFF; cdr3_nt: TGTGCCAGCAGCTTAGCCGGGGGAAAGGCTTTCTTT
v_call: TRBV5-6; clone_size: NA; j_call: TRBJ2-1; d_call: TRBD1; cdr3_aa: CASSTGVLSYNEQFF; cdr3_nt: TGTGCCAGCAGCACAGGGGTGCTCTCCTACAATGAGCAGTTCTTC
v_call: TRBV27; clone_size: NA; j_call: TRBJ2-1; d_call: NA; cdr3_aa: CASSLSQGWGNEQFF; cdr3_nt: TGTGCCAGCAGTTTATCCCAGGGGTGGGGCAATGAGCAGTTCTTC
v_call: TRBV10-2; clone_size: NA; j_call: TRBJ2-1; d_call: NA; cdr3_aa: CASADSSGSYNEQFF; cdr3_nt: TGCGCCAGCGCCGACTCTAGTGGATCCTACAATGAGCAGTTCTTC
v_call: TRBV30; clone_size: NA; j_call: TRBJ1-5; d_call: TRBD1; cdr3_aa: CAWSKRTGANQPQHF; cdr3_nt: TGTGCCTGGAGTAAAAGGACAGGAGCTAATCAGCCCCAGCATTTT
v_call: TRBV5-1; clone_size: NA; j_call: TRBJ2-3; d_call: TRBD1; cdr3_aa: CASSFGQGADTQYF; cdr3_nt: TGCGCCAGCAGCTTCGGGCAGGGGGCAGATACGCAGTATTTT
v_call: TRBV5-1; clone_size: NA; j_call: TRBJ2-7; d_call: TRBD2; cdr3_aa: CASSAGLVPTYEQYF; cdr3_nt: TGCGCCAGCAGCGCGGGACTAGTCCCCACCTACGAGCAGTACTTC
v_call: TRBV7-9; clone_size: NA; j_call: TRBJ1-2; d_call: NA; cdr3_aa: CASSLESANYGYTF; cdr3_nt: TGTGCCAGCAGCTTAGAGTCGGCTAACTATGGCTACACCTTC
v_call: TRBV6-6; clone_size: NA; j_call: TRBJ2-1; d_call: NA; cdr3_aa: CASSGGVVNNEQFF; cdr3_nt: TGTGCCAGTTCCGGCGGGGTGGTAAACAATGAGCAGTTCTTC
v_call: TRBV19; clone_size: NA; j_call: TRBJ1-2; d_call: NA; cdr3_aa: CASSIQAFYGYTF; cdr3_nt: TGTGCCAGTAGTATACAGGCGTTTTATGGCTACACCTTC
v_call: TRBV27; clone_size: NA; j_call: TRBJ2-1; d_call: NA; cdr3_aa: CASSLIGRVGSYNEQFF; cdr3_nt: TGTGCCAGCAGTTTAATCGGCAGGGTTGGGTCCTACAATGAGCAGTTCTTC
v_call: TRBV5-1; clone_size: few; j_call: TRBJ2-7; d_call: NA; cdr3_aa: CASSLGQIYEQYF; cdr3_nt: TGCGCCAGCAGCTTGGGACAGATCTACGAGCAGTACTTC
v_call: TRBV28; clone_size: NA; j_call: TRBJ2-2; d_call: TRBD2; cdr3_aa: CASSSIALAGNTGELFF; cdr3_nt: TGTGCCAGCAGTTCTATAGCGCTAGCGGGAAACACCGGGGAGCTGTTTTTT
v_call: TRBV4-1; clone_size: NA; j_call: TRBJ2-3; d_call: NA; cdr3_aa: CASSQAFTDTQYF; cdr3_nt: TGCGCCAGCAGCCAAGCCTTCACAGATACGCAGTATTTT
v_call: TRBV12-3/TRBV12-4; clone_size: NA; j_call: TRBJ1-2; d_call: NA; cdr3_aa: CATRGAGSGGYTF; cdr3_nt: TGTGCTACGAGGGGCGCGGGAAGCGGTGGCTACACCTTC
v_call: TRBV7-2; clone_size: NA; j_call: TRBJ2-1; d_call: NA; cdr3_aa: CASSLGQYNEQFF; cdr3_nt: TGTGCCAGCAGCTTAGGGCAGTACAATGAGCAGTTCTTC
v_call: TRBV7-9; clone_size: NA; j_call: TRBJ2-1; d_call: TRBD1; cdr3_aa: CASSHPETAGGSYNEQFF; cdr3_nt: TGTGCCAGCAGCCATCCCGAAACCGCAGGGGGCTCCTACAATGAGCAGTTCTTC
v_call: TRBV5-6; clone_size: NA; j_call: TRBJ2-1; d_call: TRBD2; cdr3_aa: CASSLARTRINNEQFF; cdr3_nt: TGTGCCAGCAGCTTGGCCCGGACTAGAATAAACAATGAGCAGTTCTTC
v_call: TRBV28; clone_size: NA; j_call: TRBJ2-2; d_call: TRBD2; cdr3_aa: CASSRGGSRNTGELFF; cdr3_nt: TGTGCCAGCAGCCGCGGGGGTAGTCGGAACACCGGGGAGCTGTTTTTT
v_call: TRBV30; clone_size: NA; j_call: TRBJ2-7; d_call: NA; cdr3_aa: CAWSSGVASPLYEQYF; cdr3_nt: TGTGCCTGGAGTAGCGGAGTCGCCTCTCCCCTCTACGAGCAGTACTTC
v_call: TRBV24-1; clone_size: NA; j_call: TRBJ1-5; d_call: TRBD1; cdr3_aa: CATGSGTGSRPQHF; cdr3_nt: TGTGCCACCGGGTCGGGGACAGGGTCACGGCCCCAGCATTTT
v_call: TRBV7-2; clone_size: NA; j_call: TRBJ2-1; d_call: TRBD2; cdr3_aa: CASSLAGTSLGFF; cdr3_nt: TGTGCCAGCAGCTTAGCCGGGACTAGCCTGGGGTTCTTC
v_call: TRBV6-5; clone_size: few; j_call: TRBJ1-5; d_call: TRBD1; cdr3_aa: CASSTGGYQPQHF; cdr3_nt: TGTGCCAGCAGTACAGGGGGCTATCAGCCCCAGCATTTT
v_call: TRBV6-1; clone_size: NA; j_call: TRBJ2-1; d_call: TRBD2; cdr3_aa: CASSERTSGYNEQFF; cdr3_nt: TGTGCCAGCAGTGAACGGACTAGCGGTTACAATGAGCAGTTCTTC
v_call: TRBV5-1; clone_size: NA; j_call: TRBJ2-5; d_call: TRBD2; cdr3_aa: CASSLAEGSGIGETQYF; cdr3_nt: TGCGCCAGCAGCTTGGCAGAGGGTAGCGGGATTGGAGAGACCCAGTACTTC
v_call: TRBV5-1; clone_size: NA; j_call: TRBJ1-1; d_call: TRBD1; cdr3_aa: CASSSGQGVDWTEAFF; cdr3_nt: TGCGCCAGCAGCTCTGGACAGGGGGTAGATTGGACTGAAGCTTTCTTT
v_call: TRBV21-1; clone_size: NA; j_call: TRBJ1-4; d_call: NA; cdr3_aa: CASSKVARRGLFF; cdr3_nt: TGTGCCAGCAGCAAAGTGGCGAGGAGGGGACTGTTTTTT
v_call: TRBV11-1; clone_size: NA; j_call: TRBJ1-6; d_call: NA; cdr3_aa: CASSLGVYNSPLHF; cdr3_nt: TGTGCCAGCAGCCTCGGGGTTTATAATTCACCCCTCCACTTT
v_call: TRBV30; clone_size: NA; j_call: TRBJ2-7; d_call: NA; cdr3_aa: CAWGTGWAQYQYF; cdr3_nt: TGTGCCTGGGGAACAGGGTGGGCCCAGTACCAGTACTTC
v_call: TRBV5-5; clone_size: NA; j_call: TRBJ2-3; d_call: TRBD1; cdr3_aa: CASSFVTGGSDTQYF; cdr3_nt: TGTGCCAGCAGCTTTGTTACAGGGGGATCAGATACGCAGTATTTT
v_call: TRBV2; clone_size: NA; j_call: TRBJ1-3; d_call: TRBD1; cdr3_aa: CASSTDRGQGNTIYF; cdr3_nt: TGTGCCAGCAGTACCGACAGGGGGCAAGGAAACACCATATATTTT